Following are 24 T cell receptor beta chains from one sample sequenced in a study of control samples from healthy donors and cancer patients. Generated by immunoSEQ multiplex PCR, the TCRdb table keeps only in-frame clones and is missing some. The sample holds approximately 80,000 clones, roughly 90% seen once. Sequencing input: blood. Receptor source: a woman in her 50s in good health.

The chain joins TRBV30 to TRBJ1-2; the D is unclear. CDR1 is GTSNPN and CDR2 is SVGIG in the germline V gene (reference sequence). The CDR3 sequence is 14 residues long. V lost 1 base and J lost 8, with 17 bases in between. The CDR3 sequence: CAWSADIRVGGYTF. The CDR3 DNA reads TGTGCCTGGAGTGCCGATATCCGCGTAGGGGGCTACACCTTC.

The chain recombines TRBV2 with TRBJ1-5; D uncertain. V lost 6 bases and J 7 bases, leaving 10 bases between the germline ends. The germline V gene has CDR1 SNHLY and CDR2 FYNNEI. This CDR3 region has 12 residues. This CDR3 reads CASSRSFQPQHF. Here the CDR3 DNA reads TGTGCCAGCAGCAGGTCCTTCCAGCCCCAGCATTTT.

This clone was seen a handful of times. The chain has TRBV20-1 and TRBJ1-1; D uncertain. The CDR3 loop spans 10 amino acids. The V and J ends lost 7 bases and 12 bases respectively, with 15 bases between them. CDR1 DFQATT and CDR2 SNEGSKA come from the germline V gene (reference sequence). DNA for the CDR3: TGCAGTGTACCAGGAGAGTGGACTTTCTTT. Protein product: CSVPGEWTFF.

V gene TRBV30 combines with J gene TRBJ1-5, with D hard to call. CDR1 is GTSNPN and CDR2 is SVGIG in the germline V gene (reference sequence). The ends were cut back, 0 bases at V and 0 bases at J, with 9 bases in the middle. This CDR3 contains 15 residues. The CDR3 reads CAWSVGQNSNQPQHF. Written as DNA, the CDR3 is TGTGCCTGGAGTGTAGGCCAAAATAGCAATCAGCCCCAGCATTTT. Complete variable domain (other parts from reference TRBV30 and TRBJ1-5): SQTIHQWPATLVQPVGSPLSLECTVEGTSNPNLYWYRQAAGRGLQLLFYSVGIGQISSEVPQNLSASRPQDRQFILSSKKLLLSDSGFYLCAWSVGQNSNQPQHFGDGTRLSIL.

The V call is TRBV27, the J call TRBJ1-1, with 7 bases fitting TRBD1. This CDR3 is built from 13 residues. Germline V lookup: CDR1 MNHEY, CDR2 SMNVEV (reference sequence). J was trimmed by 5 bases and V by 4 bases; bases with no gene match: 4. CDR3 in DNA: TGTGCCAGCAGTTATAGGGGACAGACTGAAGCTTTCTTT. Amino acids: CASSYRGQTEAFF.

V is TRBV2 and J is TRBJ1-1; tentative D call: TRBD1 (5 bases). The CDR3 loop spans 15 amino acids. V was cut by 9 bases and J by 1 base, with 18 bases left in between. CDR1 is SNHLY, CDR2 FYNNEI, per germline. This CDR3 reads CARRIPGLENTEAFF. The CDR3 region has the DNA TGTGCCAGGCGAATTCCGGGACTGGAGAACACTGAAGCTTTCTTT.

The V gene is TRBV15, the J gene TRBJ2-7; TRBD2 agrees at 8 bases. V lost 5 bases and J lost 4; bases outside the gene matches: 13. Germline CDR1 and CDR2: LNHNV and YYDKDF (reference sequence). The CDR3 covers 16 residues. As DNA, the CDR3 is TGTGCCACCAGCTTCTACGGCAAGCGGGGGCCGTACGAGCAGTACTTC. This gives the protein CATSFYGKRGPYEQYF.

This clone has more than one count but fewer than ten. This chain links TRBV2 with TRBJ1-2; the D gene is possibly TRBD1 (5 bases). Per the germline V gene, CDR1 is SNHLY and CDR2 is FYNNEI. There are 13 residues in the CDR3. V was clipped by 5 bases and J by 4 bases, with 11 bases between them. CDR3 DNA: TGTGCCAGCAGTCGAGACAGTATCTATGGCTACACCTTC. Protein: CASSRDSIYGYTF.

The chain employs TRBV5-4 and TRBJ2-6, with no clear D. The V end lost 1 base, the J end lost 0 bases, and 8 bases lay between the germline ends. CDR3 length: 16 residues. In germline, CDR1 is SGHNT, CDR2 YYREEE (reference sequence). The CDR3 spells CASSLKGRSGANVLTF. DNA of the CDR3: TGTGCCAGCAGCTTGAAAGGACGCTCTGGGGCCAACGTCCTGACTTTC.

This chain joins TRBV29-1 and TRBJ1-1; tentative D call: TRBD1 (6 bases). CDR1 is SQVTM and CDR2 is ANQGSEA in the germline V gene. The CDR3 extends over 11 amino acids. The V end was cut by 8 bases, the J end by 4 bases, with 11 bases between. Written as DNA, the CDR3 is TGCAGCTCTGAGGACAGCACTGAAGCTTTCTTT. Translating gives CSSEDSTEAFF.

This CDR3 is CASSVLSDTEAFF. For the CDR3, the DNA is TGTGCCAGCAGCGTATTATCAGACACTGAAGCTTTCTTT. The rearrangement uses TRBV9 and TRBJ1-1; D unresolved. This CDR3 is 13 amino acids long. The germline V gene has CDR1 SGDLS and CDR2 YYNGEE. V gave up 1 base and J gave up 3 bases, with 7 bases separating them.

This chain joins TRBV12-2 and TRBJ1-5; TRBD1 is taken as the D call from the table, unchecked against the DNA. TRBV12-2 is a documented pseudogene. The CDR3 totals 15 residues. The CDR3 DNA sequence: TGTGCAAGTCGTTTCAGGGTCAAACCCTATCAGCCCCAGCATTTT. Encoded protein: CASRFRVKPYQPQHF.

This clone showed up just once. CDR3 in amino acids: CASSILQGAPGYGYTF. The CDR3 coding sequence is TGTGCCAGCAGCATACTACAGGGGGCGCCTGGCTATGGCTACACCTTC. The chain joins TRBV7-8 to TRBJ1-2; 9 bases match TRBD1. V shed 5 bases and J 4 bases; nucleotides not matched to a gene: 11. This CDR3 contains 16 residues. Germline V gene data show CDR1 as SGHVS and CDR2 as FQNEAQ.

The chain has TRBV25-1 and TRBJ1-1; possible D gene TRBD1, 6 bases. The germline V gene encodes CDR1 MGHDK and CDR2 SYGVNS. This CDR3 is 13 amino acids long. Trimming took off 4 bases at V and 5 bases at J, with 11 bases between the two ends. The CDR3 DNA follows: TGTGCCAGCAGTGTAGGGGGGCGGACTGAAGCTTTCTTT. Translating gives CASSVGGRTEAFF.

This chain uses TRBV11-3 with TRBJ2-3; D is possibly TRBD2 (5 bases). The V end lost 3 bases, the J end lost 7 bases, and 8 bases lay between the germline ends. This CDR3 has 12 amino acids. Germline assignment: CDR1 SGHNT and CDR2 YENEEA. CDR3 in amino acids: CASSLSGNTQYF. CDR3 sequence (DNA): TGTGCCAGCAGCTTGTCGGGGAATACGCAGTATTTT.

This rearrangement joins TRBV7-6 to TRBJ2-1; TRBD1 matches 10 bases. The V segment lost 5 bases and the J segment 9 bases; nucleotides outside the gene matches: 7. Per the germline V gene, CDR1 is SGHVS and CDR2 is FNYEAQ. The CDR3 runs to 14 residues. CDR3 region: CASSPGTGVTEQFF. The CDR3 DNA is TGTGCCAGCAGCCCCGGGACAGGGGTGACTGAGCAGTTCTTC.

The rearrangement joins TRBV25-1 to TRBJ1-3, with D maybe TRBD1 (5 bases). V lost 1 base and J lost 8, with 15 bases in between. Germline V lookup: CDR1 MGHDK, CDR2 SYGVNS. There are 15 residues in the CDR3. CDR3 sequence (DNA): TGTGCCAGCAGTGAATGGGGGGGTAGTAGGCACACCATATATTTT. As protein: CASSEWGGSRHTIYF.

The gene calls are TRBV5-4 and TRBJ2-2; 14 nucleotides match TRBD2. Germline-derived CDR1 and CDR2 are SGHNT and YYREEE (reference sequence). The CDR3 spans 16 residues. Trimming removed 4 bases from V and 8 bases from J; junction bases left unmatched: 7. CDR3 in amino acids: CASSPGLAGGTGELFF. Written as DNA, the CDR3 is TGTGCCAGCAGCCCCGGACTAGCGGGGGGAACGGGGGAGCTGTTTTTT.

The genes are TRBV19 and TRBJ2-1; weak D call: TRBD1 (6 bases). Germline-derived CDR1 and CDR2 are LNHDA and SQIVND (reference sequence). The CDR3 is 16 amino acids. V was cut by 5 bases and J by 3 bases, with 17 bases left in between. CDR3 coding DNA: TGTGCCAGTAGTGAACACAGGGTCGCAAACTACAATGAGCAGTTCTTC. Encoded protein: CASSEHRVANYNEQFF. The variable domain in full, completed from reference TRBV19 and TRBJ2-1, reads DGGITQSPKYLFRKEGQNVTLSCEQNLNHDAMYWYRQDPGQGLRLIYYSQIVNDFQKGDIAEGYSVSREKKESFPLTVTSAQKNPTAFYLCASSEHRVANYNEQFFGPGTRLTVL.

The V and J genes are TRBV7-2 and TRBJ2-7, with 7 positions matching TRBD2. The CDR3 is 13 amino acids. Germline CDR1 is SGHTA and CDR2 is FQGNSA. V lost 3 bases to trimming and J lost 3 bases; unmatched junction nucleotides: 2. CDR3 in amino acids: CASSFQRGYEQYF. As DNA, the CDR3 is TGTGCCAGCAGCTTCCAGCGGGGCTACGAGCAGTACTTC.

V is TRBV2 and J is TRBJ2-3; D remains ambiguous. V was clipped by 6 bases and J by 4 bases, with 8 bases between them. Germline CDR1 SNHLY, CDR2 FYNNEI. CDR3 length: 12 residues. CDR3 sequence (DNA): TGTGCCAGCAGGTACCGGGCAGATACGCAGTATTTT. It translates to CASRYRADTQYF.

The rearrangement uses TRBV7-2 and TRBJ2-7; 9 nucleotides align to TRBD2. After removal of 5 bases from V and 2 bases from J, the junction contained 4 bases not matched to a gene. Germline lookup yields CDR1 SGHTA and CDR2 FQGNSA. The CDR3 runs 14 residues. DNA for the CDR3: TGTGCCAGCAGCCCACGACTAGCGGCCTACGAGCAGTACTTC. It specifies CASSPRLAAYEQYF. The complete variable domain, with remaining parts taken from reference TRBV7-2 and TRBJ2-7, reads GAGVSQSPSNKVTEKGKDVELRCDPISGHTALYWYRQSLGQGLEFLIYFQGNSAPDKSGLPSDRFSAERTGGSVSTLTIQRTQQEDSAVYLCASSPRLAAYEQYFGPGTRLTVT.

In DNA form, the CDR3 reads TGTGCCAGCAGCTTGGAGCAGGGGGCGAATGATGGCTACACCTTC. Amino acids: CASSLEQGANDGYTF. The chain joins TRBV5-4 to TRBJ1-2, with 8 bases matching TRBD1. Germline trimming cut 0 bases from V and 6 bases from J; bases unmatched to any gene: 7. Per germline, CDR1 SGHNT and CDR2 YYREEE (reference sequence). This CDR3 region has 15 residues.

This rearrangement joins TRBV7-8 to TRBJ1-1; D remains unclear. This CDR3 has 13 residues. In germline, CDR1 is SGHVS, CDR2 FQNEAQ. Trimming left V 3 bases short and J 8 bases short, with 13 bases between. In nucleotides, the CDR3 is TGTGCCAGCAGCTTCGAGGAGGCCTACGAAGCTTTCTTT. Translation gives CASSFEEAYEAFF.